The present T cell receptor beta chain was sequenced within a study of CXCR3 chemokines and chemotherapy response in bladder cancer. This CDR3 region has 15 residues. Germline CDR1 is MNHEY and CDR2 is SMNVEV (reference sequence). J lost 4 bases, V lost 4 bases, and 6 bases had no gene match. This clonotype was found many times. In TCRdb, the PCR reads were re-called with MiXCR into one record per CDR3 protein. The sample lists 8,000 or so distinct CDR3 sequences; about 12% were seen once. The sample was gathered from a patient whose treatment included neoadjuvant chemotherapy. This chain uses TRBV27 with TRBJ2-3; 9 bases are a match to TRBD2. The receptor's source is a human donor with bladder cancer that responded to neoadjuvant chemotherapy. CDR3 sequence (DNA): TGTGCCAGCAGTTCCCATGGCGGGGGGGCAGATACGCAGTATTTT. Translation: CASSSHGGGADTQYF.